This record concerns one TCR beta chain sequence. What it binds is not known. Time point indicated: pretreatment peripheral blood. Germline CDR1 SNHLY, CDR2 FYNNEI. V trimming: 5 bases; J trimming: 5 bases; junction bases outside the gene matches: 6. CDR3 length equals 14 residues. Only in-frame clones appear in the TCRdb table, and some are missing; sequencing was by immunoSEQ multiplex PCR. The sample lists approximately 32,000 clones; roughly four fifths were seen once. The sample originates from a study of PD-L1 blockade in urothelial cancer. About the research overall: Patients' atezolizumab regimen, 1,200 mg intravenously every 3 weeks, began in the mid-2010s. Regarding the study as a whole: Those with durable benefit had larger increases in tumor-associated blood clones at 3 weeks. Lower than median blood TCR clonality before treatment predicted better survival.

This sample comprised PBMCs, obtained around atezolizumab (anti-PD-L1) treatment. This chain links TRBV2 with TRBJ1-1; TRBD1 agrees at 9 bases. The clonotype was recovered from a man aged 60 to 75 with urothelial cancer. CDR3 nucleotide sequence: TGTGCCAGCAGTTCGGACAGGGGAGGAACTGAAGCTTTCTTT. This translates into CASSSDRGGTEAFF. Full variable domain (remainder filled in from reference TRBV2 and TRBJ1-1): EPEVTQTPSHQVTQMGQEVILRCVPISNHLYFYWYRQILGQKVEFLVSFYNNEISEKSEIFDDQFSVERPDGSNFTLKIRSTKLEDSAMYFCASSSDRGGTEAFFGQGTRLTVV.